This T cell receptor beta chain stems from a study of blood T cell repertoires in COVID-19. Overall study context: Samples taken during acute and convalescent COVID-19 were collected in the United States, Italy and Spain. In each case, the material was cDNA or gDNA derived from T cells, B-cell-depleted T cells, or PBMCs.

Method: immunoSEQ multiplex PCR; TCRdb's copy keeps in-frame clones and lacks some. The data contain 50,000 to 70,000 clones, roughly 86% of them singletons. V dropped 6 bases and J dropped 5; count of bases not matched to a gene: 11. Germline CDR1 SNHLY, CDR2 FYNNEI. This CDR3 region has 15 residues. The chain is built from TRBV2 and TRBJ2-3, with 7 positions matching TRBD2. Sequencing was done on a sample of peripheral blood. This sequence originates from a human donor with active COVID-19. The donor label of this sample is uncertain. This CDR3 is CASRASGGKGDTQYF. Here the CDR3 DNA reads TGTGCCAGCAGGGCTAGCGGAGGCAAGGGAGATACGCAGTATTTT.